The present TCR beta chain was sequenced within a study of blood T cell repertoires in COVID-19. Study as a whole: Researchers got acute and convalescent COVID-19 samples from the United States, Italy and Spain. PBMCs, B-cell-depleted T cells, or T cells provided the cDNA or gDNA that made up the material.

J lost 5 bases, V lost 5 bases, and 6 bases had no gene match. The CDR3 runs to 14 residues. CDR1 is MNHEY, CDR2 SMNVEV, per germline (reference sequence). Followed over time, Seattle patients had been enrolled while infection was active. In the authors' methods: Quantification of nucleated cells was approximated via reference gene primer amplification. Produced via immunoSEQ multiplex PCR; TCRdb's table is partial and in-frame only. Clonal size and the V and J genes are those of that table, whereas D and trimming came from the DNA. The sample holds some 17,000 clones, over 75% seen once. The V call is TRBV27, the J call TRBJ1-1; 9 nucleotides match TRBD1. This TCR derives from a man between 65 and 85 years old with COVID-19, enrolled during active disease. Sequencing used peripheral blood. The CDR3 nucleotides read TGTGCCAGCAGTCTCGGACAGGGGTGGACTGAAGCTTTCTTT. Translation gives CASSLGQGWTEAFF.